The next 10 T cell receptor beta chains were all read from a single sample in a study of T-cell reconstitution after alpha-beta-depleted transplantation in children. TCRbeta library construction was performed incorporating unique molecular identifiers. Each CDR3 protein is one row after TCRdb ran MiXCR on the PCR reads. The sample has fewer than 700,000 distinct CDR3 sequences, roughly 13% seen once. This specimen was PBMCs, mostly from graft donor cells, taken 360 days after TCRalphabeta/CD19-depleted stem cell transplant. These receptors originate from a male patient younger than 18 who had a stem cell transplant for acute myeloid leukemia, so the T cells may come from the graft donor.

This rearrangement joins TRBV12-3 or TRBV12-4 to TRBJ2-2; tentatively, D is TRBD2 (6 bases). CDR3 size: 15 residues. The germline V and J ends were trimmed by 2 bases and 7 bases, with 14 bases remaining between them. The CDR3 nucleotides read TGTGCCAGCAGTTTATCGGCTAGCGATAACGGGGAGCTGTTTTTT. Protein sequence: CASSLSASDNGELFF.

In its sample, this clonotype was seen many times. The J gene is TRBJ2-3, the V gene TRBV7-9; D ambiguous. Germline V CDR1 and CDR2: SEHNR, FQNEAQ (reference sequence). The CDR3 totals 14 residues. The V end was cut by 5 bases, the J end by 2 bases, with 11 bases between. The CDR3 loop is CASSRLLITDTQYF. For the CDR3, the DNA is TGTGCCAGCAGCCGTCTTCTGATCACAGATACGCAGTATTTT.

This clonotype showed up just a few times. V and J are TRBV6-4 and TRBJ2-3, with no clear D. The CDR3 is 15 residues long. Trimming took 0 bases from V and 4 from J, leaving 11 bases between them. Looked up from germline, CDR1 is MRHNA and CDR2 is SNTAGT. CDR3 sequence (DNA): TGTGCCAGCAGTGACTCGTCAGTGGGTGCAGATACGCAGTATTTT. It is translated as CASSDSSVGADTQYF.

The genes are TRBV7-3 and TRBJ2-1; a possible D gene is TRBD2 (5 bases). CDR1 and CDR2 from the germline V gene are SGHTA and FQGTGA. This CDR3 is built from 15 residues. Trimming cost V 4 bases and J 7 bases, with 17 bases left between them. CDR3 sequence (DNA): TGTGCCAGCAGCTCCCCGGGAAGTATCGGGAATGAGCAGTTCTTC. Its protein product is CASSSPGSIGNEQFF.

The J gene is TRBJ2-2, the V gene TRBV10-3; TRBD2 agrees at 8 bases. This CDR3 contains 17 residues. The V and J ends lost 8 bases and 0 bases, in that order; junction bases with no gene match: 11. The germline CDR1 and CDR2 sequences are ENHRY and SYGVKD. The CDR3 reads CAIEVAGPDPNTGELFF. The CDR3 DNA reads as TGTGCCATCGAAGTAGCGGGACCCGATCCGAACACCGGGGAGCTGTTTTTT.

This clonotype occurred many times. V gene TRBV4-1 combines with J gene TRBJ2-1, with 8 bases that match TRBD1. The CDR3 is made up of 21 amino acids. The trim removed 0 bases at V and 0 bases at J, leaving 16 bases unmatched. Germline V gene sequence: CDR1 MGHRA, CDR2 YSYEKL. This CDR3 is CASSQDSFGQGARSSYNEQFF. CDR3 in DNA: TGCGCCAGCAGCCAAGATTCATTCGGGCAGGGGGCCAGGAGCTCCTACAATGAGCAGTTCTTC.

This clonotype showed up just a few times. This rearrangement joins TRBV27 to TRBJ2-4, with TRBD2 identical over 9 bases. The CDR3 consists of 17 residues. V lost 1 base to trimming and J lost 2 bases; unmatched junction nucleotides: 6. Germline assignment: CDR1 MNHEY and CDR2 SMNVEV (reference sequence). The DNA of the CDR3 is TGTGCCAGCAGTTTATTATCTAGCGGGACATCCAAAAACATTCAGTACTTC. Translating it yields CASSLLSSGTSKNIQYF.

The chain is built from TRBV28 and TRBJ2-7, with D perhaps matching TRBD1 (7 bases). Trimming shortened V by 0 bases and J by 4 bases, and 13 bases separated the two germline ends. CDR1 is MDHEN, CDR2 SYDVKM, per germline. The CDR3 has 15 residues. The CDR3 region is CASSLWEGAYYEQYF. The CDR3 DNA reads as TGTGCCAGCAGTTTATGGGAGGGGGCTTATTACGAGCAGTACTTC.

The V call is TRBV5-1, the J call TRBJ2-1; TRBD2 agrees at 9 bases. V trimming: 2 bases; J trimming: 6 bases; junction bases outside the gene matches: 12. Germline V gives CDR1 SGHRS, CDR2 YFSETQ. This CDR3 is 17 amino acids long. CDR3 loop: CASSFQLAGYGPNEQFF. CDR3 in DNA: TGCGCCAGCAGCTTTCAGCTAGCGGGATACGGGCCCAATGAGCAGTTCTTC.

This clonotype came up a few times. The chain links TRBV7-8 to TRBJ1-1; D not resolved. This CDR3 has 15 residues. V dropped 0 bases and J dropped 3 bases, with 11 bases sitting between them. Germline-derived CDR1 and CDR2 are SGHVS and FQNEAQ. CDR3 residues: CASSLAARSDTEAFF. CDR3 coding DNA: TGTGCCAGCAGCTTAGCGGCGCGTTCGGACACTGAAGCTTTCTTT.